The 17 T cell receptor beta chains below come from one sample, sequenced in a study of blood T cell repertoires in COVID-19. Profiling relied on immunoSEQ multiplex PCR, and the TCRdb table lists in-frame clones only, not all of them. Here the sample spans 65,000 to 95,000 clones, 70% to 90% being singletons. The sequencing sample was made of peripheral blood. The source of these receptors is a man between 65 and 85 years old with acute or convalescent COVID-19.

As DNA, the CDR3 is TGTGCCATCAGAGCCGGGACAGCCGACTACGAGCAGTACTTC. Its translation is CAIRAGTADYEQYF. This chain links TRBV10-3 with TRBJ2-7; TRBD1 agrees at 7 bases. There are 14 residues in the CDR3. Germline CDR1 is ENHRY and CDR2 is SYGVKD. After removal of 6 bases from V and 3 bases from J, the junction contained 8 bases not matched to a gene.

The sample holds a few counts of this clone. CDR3 amino acids: CASSPGPPQNQPQHF. DNA for the CDR3: TGTGCCAGCTCACCAGGGCCCCCCCAGAATCAGCCCCAGCATTTT. The chain recombines TRBV18 with TRBJ1-5; D is undetermined. This CDR3 region has 15 residues. Germline values: CDR1 KGHSH, CDR2 LQKENI. Trimming stripped 2 bases from V and 4 bases from J, with 12 bases between.

CDR3 sequence (DNA): TGTGCCAGCAGCTCCAAGGACAGAAGAGAGGGCGAGCAGTACTTC. Its protein product is CASSSKDRREGEQYF. The chain employs TRBV5-4 and TRBJ2-7, with TRBD1 as a possible D gene (6 bases). The V end lost 3 bases, the J end lost 6 bases, and 19 bases lay between the germline ends. The CDR3 has 15 residues. Germline CDR1 SGHNT, CDR2 YYREEE (reference sequence). The whole variable domain, filled in from reference TRBV5-4 and TRBJ2-7, reads ETGVTQSPTHLIKTRGQQVTLRCSSQSGHNTVSWYQQALGQGPQFIFQYYREEENGRGNFPPRFSGLQFPNYSSELNVNALELDDSALYLCASSSKDRREGEQYFGPGTRLTVT.

This clone was seen more than once but under ten times. The chain combines TRBV7-3 with TRBJ2-1, with D possibly being TRBD2 (6 bases). The CDR3 has 17 amino acids. V lost 1 base to trimming and J lost 8 bases, with 21 bases between them. The germline V gene encodes CDR1 SGHTA and CDR2 FQGTGA. The CDR3 coding sequence is TGTGCCAGCAGCTTAAACGCCCTAAGGGACGGAGGGCATGAGCAGTTCTTC. Translation gives CASSLNALRDGGHEQFF.

This clone was seen once. This chain uses TRBV9 with TRBJ1-2; 8 positions agree with TRBD1. The CDR3 is 16 amino acids. The V and J ends lost 0 bases and 8 bases, in that order; junction bases with no gene match: 12. Germline V gene data show CDR1 as SGDLS and CDR2 as YYNGEE. The CDR3 nucleotides read TGTGCCAGCAGCGTAGATGGTGGAGGGACAGGCGCCGGCTACACCTTC. Its translation is CASSVDGGGTGAGYTF. Using reference TRBV9 and TRBJ1-2 for the parts outside the CDR3, the full variable domain is DSGVTQTPKHLITATGQRVTLRCSPRSGDLSVYWYQQSLDQGLQFLIQYYNGEERAKGNILERFSAQQFPDLHSELNLSSLELGDSALYFCASSVDGGGTGAGYTFGSGTRLTVV.

The J gene is TRBJ2-3, the V gene TRBV3-1 (or the pseudogene TRBV3-2), with unresolved D. CDR1 is LGHDT and CDR2 is YNNKEL in the germline V gene (reference sequence). With 1 base removed from V and 2 bases from J, the gap between germline ends came to 13 bases. The CDR3 consists of 16 residues. The CDR3 protein is CASSQVGFMLTDTQYF. CDR3 nucleotides: TGTGCCAGCAGCCAAGTTGGCTTCATGCTCACAGATACGCAGTATTTT.

For this clone: Other nucleotide sequences in the sample specify the same CDR3. The CDR3: CASSLSSGGQPQHF. DNA of the CDR3: TGTGCCAGCAGCTTAAGTTCAGGAGGTCAGCCCCAGCATTTT. The J gene is TRBJ1-5, the V gene TRBV7-2; no clear D gene. Deletions cut 2 bases from V and 6 bases from J, with 11 bases between. Per the germline V gene, CDR1 is SGHTA and CDR2 is FQGNSA. This CDR3 has 14 amino acids.

The chain has TRBV4-1 and TRBJ1-4; 7 bases agree with TRBD1. The germline V gene encodes CDR1 MGHRA and CDR2 YSYEKL. This CDR3 contains 14 residues. The V gene end was trimmed by 1 base and the J gene end by 10 bases; junction bases not matched to a gene: 6. The CDR3 here is CASSQVDRDAKLFF. In nucleotides, the CDR3 is TGCGCCAGCAGCCAAGTCGACAGGGACGCAAAACTGTTTTTT.

The rearrangement uses TRBV19 and TRBJ1-4; 10 bases are a match to TRBD1. This CDR3 contains 14 residues. In germline, CDR1 is LNHDA, CDR2 SQIVND (reference sequence). After removal of 6 bases from V and 8 bases from J, the junction contained 6 bases not matched to a gene. The CDR3 DNA reads TGTGCCAGTAGCACGGGACAGGGGAGGGAAAAACTGTTTTTT. Translated: CASSTGQGREKLFF.

The chain combines TRBV28 with TRBJ1-6, with D hard to call. This CDR3 contains 14 residues. Germline CDR1 is MDHEN and CDR2 is SYDVKM. V was pared by 2 bases and J by 5 bases, with 7 bases between. The CDR3 loop reads CASSLMADNSPLHF. The CDR3 bases are TGTGCCAGCAGTTTAATGGCCGATAATTCACCCCTCCACTTT.

The chain couples TRBV12-3 or TRBV12-4 to TRBJ2-1; TRBD2 aligns across 10 bases. J was trimmed by 8 bases and V by 9 bases; bases with no gene match: 7. The CDR3 length is 13 residues. The CDR3 nucleotides read TGTGCCAGTGATAGCGGGAGGTCGGATGAGCAGTTCTTC. Translated: CASDSGRSDEQFF.

V gene TRBV25-1 combines with J gene TRBJ2-7, with a weak D call TRBD2 (5 bases). The CDR3 length is 11 residues. CDR1 is MGHDK and CDR2 is SYGVNS in the germline V gene. V lost 3 bases to trimming and J lost 6 bases, with 6 bases between them. CDR3 nucleotides: TGTGCCAGCAGTGACGGGATCGAGCAGTACTTC. This codes for CASSDGIEQYF.

In nucleotides, the CDR3 is TGTGCCAGCTCTCCTGTGGGAGCTCTCACAGATACGCAGTATTTT. It yields the protein CASSPVGALTDTQYF. The chain couples TRBV18 to TRBJ2-3, with TRBD2 as a possible D gene (5 bases). Germline V gene data show CDR1 as KGHSH and CDR2 as LQKENI. The CDR3 totals 15 residues. Trimming shortened V by 6 bases and J by 2 bases, and 15 bases separated the two germline ends.

The chain employs TRBV9 and TRBJ1-4; the match to TRBD1 covers 9 bases. J lost 8 bases, V lost 4 bases, and 9 bases had no gene match. The CDR3 covers 15 residues. The germline V gene has CDR1 SGDLS and CDR2 YYNGEE. The CDR3 DNA sequence: TGTGCCAGCAGCTCTTCCGGGACAGGGAGGGAAAAACTGTTTTTT. Protein product: CASSSSGTGREKLFF. Variable domain in full (rest from reference TRBV9 and TRBJ1-4): DSGVTQTPKHLITATGQRVTLRCSPRSGDLSVYWYQQSLDQGLQFLIQYYNGEERAKGNILERFSAQQFPDLHSELNLSSLELGDSALYFCASSSSGTGREKLFFGSGTQLSVL.

V and J are TRBV7-2 and TRBJ2-2; 11 bases agree with TRBD1. The CDR3 covers 16 residues. Trimming removed 4 bases from V and 8 bases from J; junction bases left unmatched: 9. CDR1 is SGHTA, CDR2 FQGNSA, per germline. CDR3 region: CASSSRTGGAGGELFF. The DNA of the CDR3 is TGTGCCAGCAGCTCCAGGACAGGGGGCGCCGGGGGGGAGCTGTTTTTT.

This clone was seen once. The chain links TRBV7-3 to TRBJ2-3; TRBD2 matches at 7 bases. V was clipped by 2 bases and J by 2 bases; unmatched bases: 13. This CDR3 is built from 18 residues. Germline-derived CDR1 and CDR2 are SGHTA and FQGTGA. This chain's CDR3 is CASSLGLSRGTFTDTQYF. The DNA for the CDR3 is TGTGCCAGCAGCTTAGGACTCTCGCGGGGGACTTTCACAGATACGCAGTATTTT.

The rearrangement joins TRBV6-2 or TRBV6-3 to TRBJ2-5, with 9 bases matching TRBD2. V shed 4 bases, J shed 7 bases, and the junction held 10 bases outside the gene matches. Per germline, CDR1 MNHEY and CDR2 SVGEGT. The CDR3 has 15 residues. The CDR3 DNA sequence: TGTGCCAGCAGTTCCGCGGGGGGGGAGACCAGGACCCAGTACTTC. It translates to CASSSAGGETRTQYF.